These 30 T cell receptor beta chains were sequenced from one sample in a study of blood T cell repertoires in COVID-19. The repertoire was sequenced with immunoSEQ multiplex PCR; TCRdb's copy has only in-frame clones and lacks some. Seen here are around 120,000 clones, more than 60% observed once, and the top ten hold about 6.8%. What was sequenced was peripheral blood. These TCRs come from a man aged 65 to 85 with acute or convalescent COVID-19.

This chain joins TRBV4-2 and TRBJ2-5; no reliable D call. The CDR3 covers 12 residues. Deletions cut 0 bases from V and 3 bases from J, with 2 bases between. Germline lookup yields CDR1 LGHNA and CDR2 YNFKEQ. CDR3 sequence: CASSQDKETQYF. The CDR3 bases are TGTGCCAGCAGCCAAGATAAAGAGACCCAGTACTTC.

The chain combines TRBV7-2 with TRBJ2-1; D is unclear. V was cut by 5 bases and J by 0 bases, with 5 bases left in between. Germline CDR1 and CDR2: SGHTA and FQGNSA. The length of the CDR3 is 13 residues. This CDR3 is CASSPFSYNEQFF. DNA of the CDR3: TGTGCCAGCAGCCCGTTCTCCTACAATGAGCAGTTCTTC.

CDR3 region: CASSIPGTSSETQYF. For the CDR3, the DNA is TGTGCCAGTAGTATTCCCGGGACTAGCAGTGAGACCCAGTACTTC. This rearrangement joins TRBV19 to TRBJ2-5, with 9 bases that match TRBD2. The V segment lost 3 bases and the J segment 5 bases; nucleotides outside the gene matches: 7. The CDR3 has 15 residues. The germline gives CDR1 LNHDA, CDR2 SQIVND (reference sequence).

This chain joins TRBV28 and TRBJ2-7, with D perhaps matching TRBD2 (6 bases). Germline V gene data show CDR1 as MDHEN and CDR2 as SYDVKM. This CDR3 contains 16 residues. The V and J ends lost 5 bases and 1 base respectively, with 18 bases between them. The CDR3 here is CASSLGVQGLSYEQYF. The CDR3 region has the DNA TGTGCCAGCAGTCTGGGGGTGCAGGGACTGTCCTACGAGCAGTACTTC.

For the CDR3, the DNA is TGTGCCAGCAGTCCCCAATGGCAGAACACAGATACGCAGTATTTT. It is translated as CASSPQWQNTDTQYF. This chain joins TRBV27 and TRBJ2-3, with D unresolved. The germline V and J ends were trimmed by 5 bases and 2 bases, with 14 bases remaining between them. The germline V gene encodes CDR1 MNHEY and CDR2 SMNVEV (reference sequence). This CDR3 is 15 amino acids long.

The DNA for the CDR3 is TGTGCCAGCAGCCCCGCATTAGGGGCCAACACCGGGGAGCTGTTTTTT. Translated, it gives CASSPALGANTGELFF. The V call is TRBV3-1 (or the pseudogene TRBV3-2), the J call TRBJ2-2; the D gene is possibly TRBD1 (5 bases). CDR3 length: 16 amino acids. CDR1 LGHDT and CDR2 YNNKEL come from the germline V gene (reference sequence). V was trimmed by 4 bases and J by 2 bases, leaving 14 bases between them.

The gene calls are TRBV12-3 or TRBV12-4 and TRBJ2-3; D gene ambiguous. The CDR3 consists of 11 residues. Trimming shortened V by 3 bases and J by 6 bases, and 4 bases separated the two germline ends. The CDR3 DNA follows: TGTGCCAGCAGTTTTATGGATACGCAGTATTTT. Translating it yields CASSFMDTQYF.

This sequence joins TRBV3-1 (or the pseudogene TRBV3-2) and TRBJ1-3; D uncertain. The germline V gene has CDR1 LGHDT and CDR2 YNNKEL (reference sequence). The CDR3 is 13 amino acids. Deletions cut 1 base from V and 1 base from J, with 2 bases between. The CDR3 DNA is TGTGCCAGCAGCCAAGCGTCTGGAAACACCATATATTTT. This codes for CASSQASGNTIYF.

The CDR3 region is CASSEGTAVLNEKLFF. CDR3 DNA: TGTGCCAGCAGCGAAGGGACAGCGGTCCTTAATGAAAAACTGTTTTTT. The rearrangement links TRBV5-8 to TRBJ1-4; the match to TRBD1 covers 7 bases. CDR1 and CDR2 (germline): SGHTS, YDEGEE. V was clipped by 4 bases and J by 4 bases; unmatched bases: 10. The CDR3 runs to 16 residues.

The V gene is TRBV2, the J gene TRBJ1-5; D may be TRBD1 (5 bases). V was clipped by 5 bases and J by 5 bases, with 13 bases between them. The CDR3 loop spans 14 amino acids. Per the germline V gene, CDR1 is SNHLY and CDR2 is FYNNEI. The CDR3 here is CASSWIQEDQPQHF. The CDR3 DNA reads as TGTGCCAGCAGTTGGATACAGGAAGATCAGCCCCAGCATTTT.

The chain carries TRBV18 and TRBJ1-6, with D possibly matching TRBD1 (6 bases). From germline, CDR1 is KGHSH and CDR2 LQKENI. Between the trimmed V and J ends, which lost 0 bases and 7 bases, there was a span of 16 bases. The CDR3 has 17 residues. The CDR3 DNA reads as TGTGCCAGCTCACCACCGGGGTCACACAGGGAAAATTCACCCCTCCACTTT. Amino acid sequence: CASSPPGSHRENSPLHF.

This sequence joins TRBV3-1 (or the pseudogene TRBV3-2) and TRBJ2-2, with a weak D call TRBD1 (5 bases). V lost 7 bases and J 6 bases, leaving 15 bases between the germline ends. This CDR3 region has 14 residues. Germline V gene lookup returns CDR1 LGHDT and CDR2 YNNKEL (reference sequence). The CDR3 coding sequence is TGTGCCAGCACCCCGACAGTCGGAGCCGGGGAGCTGTTTTTT. Translation: CASTPTVGAGELFF.

For the CDR3, the DNA is TGTGCCAGCAGGCCCGACAGTTACACTGAAGCTTTCTTT. The encoded protein is CASRPDSYTEAFF. This chain connects TRBV12-3 or TRBV12-4 to TRBJ1-1; weak D call: TRBD1 (5 bases). V dropped 6 bases and J dropped 3 bases, with 11 bases sitting between them. The CDR3 extends over 13 amino acids.

The chain employs TRBV7-9 and TRBJ1-2, with a weak D call TRBD1 (5 bases). There are 15 residues in the CDR3. V was trimmed by 4 bases and J by 1 base, leaving 13 bases between them. The germline V gene encodes CDR1 SEHNR and CDR2 FQNEAQ (reference sequence). The CDR3 loop reads CASSSAGGINYGYTF. The CDR3 DNA reads TGTGCCAGCAGCTCCGCCGGGGGGATTAACTATGGCTACACCTTC.

This clone was counted once. CDR3 in amino acids: CASSYSGSGQETQYF. CDR3 sequence (DNA): TGCGCCAGCAGCTATAGCGGGAGTGGACAAGAGACCCAGTACTTC. The chain carries TRBV5-1 and TRBJ2-5; 9 bases match TRBD2. Germline loops: CDR1 SGHRS, CDR2 YFSETQ. The CDR3 has 15 amino acids. J was trimmed by 2 bases and V by 3 bases; bases with no gene match: 5.

This chain joins TRBV5-1 and TRBJ2-3; a possible D gene is TRBD2 (6 bases). V was shortened by 4 bases and J by 3 bases, with 18 bases between the two germline ends. The CDR3 consists of 16 residues. Germline CDR1 and CDR2: SGHRS and YFSETQ. In DNA form, the CDR3 reads TGCGCCAGCAGCCTCTCGGGCGGGATTCGGACAGATACGCAGTATTTT. Translated, it gives CASSLSGGIRTDTQYF.

The chain is built from TRBV15 and TRBJ1-6; 10 bases are a match to TRBD1. Germline V lookup: CDR1 LNHNV, CDR2 YYDKDF (reference sequence). The CDR3 runs 14 residues. Unmatched junction bases numbered 8, after V lost 9 bases and J lost 9 bases. CDR3 sequence: CATRQGANSSPLHF. The CDR3 nucleotides read TGTGCCACTAGACAGGGGGCTAATAGTTCACCCCTCCACTTT. The variable domain in full, with the rest retrieved from reference TRBV15 and TRBJ1-6, is DAMVIQNPRYQVTQFGKPVTLSCSQTLNHNVMYWYQQKSSQAPKLLFHYYDKDFNNEADTPDNFQSRRPNTSFCFLDIRSPGLGDTAMYLCATRQGANSSPLHFGNGTRLTVT.

Only one count was recorded for this clone. V usage is TRBV7-9 and J usage is TRBJ2-2; D gene unclear. Germline V gives CDR1 SEHNR, CDR2 FQNEAQ (reference sequence). Trimming shortened V by 1 base and J by 2 bases, and 5 bases separated the two germline ends. CDR3 size: 14 residues. The CDR3 spells CASSLVRNTGELFF. DNA for the CDR3: TGTGCCAGCAGCTTAGTCAGAAACACCGGGGAGCTGTTTTTT. Full variable domain (outside the CDR3, taken from reference TRBV7-9 and TRBJ2-2): DTGVSQNPRHKITKRGQNVTFRCDPISEHNRLYWYRQTLGQGPEFLTYFQNEAQLEKSRLLSDRFSAERPKGSFSTLEIQRTEQGDSAMYLCASSLVRNTGELFFGEGSRLTVL.

CDR3 loop: CASSLQALLSYNEQFF. Here the CDR3 DNA reads TGTGCCAGCAGCCTTCAGGCCCTCCTCTCCTACAATGAGCAGTTCTTC. The rearrangement joins TRBV11-2 to TRBJ2-1; D unresolved. The CDR3 is 16 residues long. The germline V gene has CDR1 SGHAT and CDR2 FQNNGV. Deletions cut 5 bases from V and 0 bases from J, with 14 bases between.

This rearrangement joins TRBV9 to TRBJ1-6, with D maybe TRBD1 (5 bases). The germline V gene has CDR1 SGDLS and CDR2 YYNGEE. The CDR3 consists of 14 residues. The V end was cut by 3 bases, the J end by 9 bases, with 13 bases between. The chain's CDR3 is CASSATEDGSPLHF. The CDR3 nucleotides are TGTGCCAGCAGCGCGACAGAAGATGGTTCACCCCTCCACTTT.

The chain is built from TRBV11-2 and TRBJ1-4; no clear D gene. The V and J ends lost 3 bases and 5 bases respectively, with 7 bases between them. The CDR3 has 13 residues. Per germline, CDR1 SGHAT and CDR2 FQNNGV. DNA for the CDR3: TGTGCCAGCAGCTTCGGCAGGAATGAAAAACTGTTTTTT. This gives the protein CASSFGRNEKLFF.

The genes are TRBV3-1 (or the pseudogene TRBV3-2) and TRBJ2-5, with D possibly TRBD2 on 6 matching bases. The CDR3 contains 15 residues. V lost 0 bases and J lost 5, with 13 bases in between. Looked up from germline, CDR1 is LGHDT and CDR2 is YNNKEL (reference sequence). The CDR3 protein is CASSQDWRGLETQYF. The DNA for the CDR3 is TGTGCCAGCAGCCAAGATTGGAGGGGTTTGGAGACCCAGTACTTC.

The chain couples TRBV18 to TRBJ2-7; TRBD1 might be the D (6 bases). Germline lookup yields CDR1 KGHSH and CDR2 LQKENI. The V gene lost 4 bases and the J gene lost 1 base, with 14 bases spanning the gap. The CDR3 is 15 residues long. The CDR3 reads CASSLHRVGSYEQYF. For the CDR3, the DNA is TGTGCCAGCTCACTTCACAGGGTAGGGTCCTACGAGCAGTACTTC. Combining the CDR3 with reference TRBV18 and TRBJ2-7 gives the whole variable domain NAGVMQNPRHLVRRRGQEARLRCSPMKGHSHVYWYRQLPEEGLKFMVYLQKENIIDESGMPKERFSAEFPKEGPSILRIQQVVRGDSAAYFCASSLHRVGSYEQYFGPGTRLTVT.

The rearrangement uses TRBV6-2 or TRBV6-3 and TRBJ2-5; 8 bases agree with TRBD2. Trimming at V came to 4 bases and at J to 4 bases, leaving 8 bases not matched to a gene. The CDR3 consists of 15 residues. Germline CDR1 is MNHEY and CDR2 is SVGEGT. The CDR3 region has the DNA TGTGCCAGCAGTTCCGATGGAGCGGGGGCAGAGACCCAGTACTTC. Its translation: CASSSDGAGAETQYF.

The chain recombines TRBV2 with TRBJ1-4; D not certain. Trimming shortened V by 6 bases and J by 11 bases, and 10 bases separated the two germline ends. CDR1 and CDR2 (germline): SNHLY, FYNNEI. The CDR3 is 11 amino acids. CDR3 bases: TGTGCCAGCAGCCTGGAGCCCAAACTGTTTTTT. Protein sequence: CASSLEPKLFF.

V is TRBV2 and J is TRBJ2-7, with 9 positions matching TRBD1. CDR3 size: 14 residues. With 7 bases clipped from V and 1 base from J, the junction kept 5 bases outside the gene matches. The germline V gene has CDR1 SNHLY and CDR2 FYNNEI. CDR3 sequence reads: CASTRQGVSYEQYF. The CDR3 DNA follows: TGTGCCAGCACCCGACAGGGGGTATCCTACGAGCAGTACTTC.

The chain uses TRBV4-3 and TRBJ1-3; D remains ambiguous. Per the germline V gene, CDR1 is LGHNA and CDR2 is YSLEER. The CDR3 extends over 16 amino acids. Trimming took 6 bases from V and 4 from J, leaving 19 bases between them. The CDR3 loop is CASSLMTPREGNTIYF. In DNA form, the CDR3 reads TGCGCCAGCAGTCTTATGACCCCACGGGAAGGAAACACCATATATTTT.

This chain links TRBV15 with TRBJ1-1; possibly TRBD1 for D (5 bases). CDR1 LNHNV and CDR2 YYDKDF come from the germline V gene (reference sequence). Between the trimmed V and J ends, which lost 1 base and 3 bases, there was a span of 9 bases. This CDR3 is 14 amino acids long. CDR3 bases: TGTGCCACCAGCAGAGGTGGAGGGGACACTGAAGCTTTCTTT. Amino acids: CATSRGGGDTEAFF.

The chain combines TRBV3-1 (or the pseudogene TRBV3-2) with TRBJ1-1, with a weak D call TRBD1 (5 bases). The CDR3 sequence is 13 residues long. V lost 4 bases and J 1 base, leaving 7 bases between the germline ends. Germline V gene data show CDR1 as LGHDT and CDR2 as YNNKEL (reference sequence). CDR3 sequence (DNA): TGTGCCAGCAGCCTGACAGAGAACACTGAAGCTTTCTTT. It codes for CASSLTENTEAFF.

Only one count was recorded for this clone. The chain recombines TRBV11-2 with TRBJ1-1, with 7 bases matching TRBD1. The CDR3 extends over 15 amino acids. Per germline, CDR1 SGHAT and CDR2 FQNNGV. The V and J ends lost 5 bases and 0 bases, in that order; junction bases with no gene match: 6. The CDR3 DNA follows: TGTGCCAGCAGCCCCCGGACAGGACTGAACACTGAAGCTTTCTTT. Protein: CASSPRTGLNTEAFF.